A single sample gave rise to the 25 T cell receptor beta chains below, sequenced in a study of persistence of HIV-infected CD4 T cells. An overlapping HIV-1 Gag peptide pool stimulated these cells at about 0.94 ug/peptide/mL. Sorting selected CD4+ T cells upregulating both CD40 ligand and CD69. These TCRs' antigens remain unknown. This was the immunoSEQ version 4 assay in survey mode. Here immunoSEQ multiplex PCR was the method, and the copy in TCRdb shows in-frame clones only, minus some. The table shows about 14,000 clones, with about three fifths occurring only once. The material was CD4+ T cells sorted from PBMCs after roughly 20-hour stimulation, obtained from a patient who received antiretroviral therapy. These receptor sequences come from an adult man with HIV who was CMV-seropositive.

The rearrangement uses TRBV10-3 and TRBJ1-5; D is ambiguous. The CDR3 spans 15 residues. With 6 bases removed from V and 7 bases from J, the gap between germline ends came to 19 bases. In germline, CDR1 is ENHRY, CDR2 SYGVKD. CDR3 sequence: CAISPTDPRRQPQHF. DNA for the CDR3: TGTGCCATCAGCCCGACTGACCCCAGGAGACAGCCCCAGCATTTT.

This clone was seen a handful of times. The chain joins TRBV7-8 to TRBJ1-5; D is uncertain. Per germline, CDR1 SGHVS and CDR2 FQNEAQ. The CDR3 is made up of 14 amino acids. With 1 base removed from V and 4 bases from J, the gap between germline ends came to 8 bases. This chain's CDR3 is CASSLDYSNQPQHF. As DNA, the CDR3 is TGTGCCAGCAGCTTAGACTACAGTAATCAGCCCCAGCATTTT.

The V call is TRBV5-6, the J call TRBJ2-3; 9 nucleotides line up with TRBD1. The junction had 6 bases not matched to a gene; V was cut back by 2 bases and J by 8 bases. The CDR3 contains 14 residues. From germline, CDR1 is SGHDT and CDR2 YYEEEE. This CDR3 reads CASSFDTGGGTQYF. The CDR3 DNA reads as TGTGCCAGCAGCTTCGACACAGGGGGCGGTACGCAGTATTTT.

This clone is termed medium-sized. The V call is TRBV6-6, the J call TRBJ2-7, with 8 bases aligning to TRBD2. The CDR3 totals 11 residues. The V and J ends lost 6 bases and 6 bases, in that order; junction bases with no gene match: 1. Germline CDR1 and CDR2: MNHNY and SVGAGI (reference sequence). Here the CDR3 reads CASSGGGEQYF. CDR3 nucleotides: TGTGCCAGCAGCGGGGGGGGCGAGCAGTACTTC.

This clone is deemed medium-sized. The chain links TRBV6-5 to TRBJ2-5, with D perhaps being TRBD1 or TRBD2 (5 bases each). The CDR3 length is 15 residues. The germline V gene has CDR1 MNHEY and CDR2 SVGAGI. The germline V and J ends were trimmed by 1 base and 1 base, with 10 bases remaining between them. The CDR3 sequence: CASSYWDRSQETQYF. In nucleotides, the CDR3 is TGTGCCAGCAGTTACTGGGACCGAAGCCAAGAGACCCAGTACTTC.

About this clone: Just one base apart from a much larger clone, this may be a read error. The gene calls are TRBV18 and TRBJ2-7, with D possibly being TRBD2 (6 bases). The V gene lost 2 bases and the J gene lost 1 base, with 15 bases spanning the gap. This CDR3 region has 16 residues. Germline lookup yields CDR1 KGHSH and CDR2 LQKENI. CDR3 in DNA: TGTGCCAGCTCACCATGGGGCGGGGAAACATCCTACGAGCAGTACTTC. Encoded protein: CASSPWGGETSYEQYF.

The chain has TRBV5-1 and TRBJ2-1; 11 nucleotides line up with TRBD2. V dropped 4 bases and J dropped 5; count of bases not matched to a gene: 8. CDR3 length: 16 residues. Germline V gene sequence: CDR1 SGHRS, CDR2 YFSETQ. CDR3 nucleotides: TGCGCCAGCAGCGCTAGGACTAGCGGGTGGGACAATGAGCAGTTCTTC. This gives the protein CASSARTSGWDNEQFF.

The chain joins TRBV7-9 to TRBJ1-6; unclear D gene. Trimming took 6 bases from V and 7 from J, leaving 10 bases between them. Germline CDR1 is SEHNR and CDR2 is FQNEAQ (reference sequence). CDR3 length: 13 residues. For the CDR3, the DNA is TGTGCCAGCAGTCCGCTGAGCAATTCACCCCTCCACTTT. This sequence encodes CASSPLSNSPLHF. The full variable domain, completed using reference TRBV7-9 and TRBJ1-6, is DTGVSQNPRHKITKRGQNVTFRCDPISEHNRLYWYRQTLGQGPEFLTYFQNEAQLEKSRLLSDRFSAERPKGSFSTLEIQRTEQGDSAMYLCASSPLSNSPLHFGNGTRLTVT.

The chain combines TRBV30 with TRBJ1-5; D is unclear. V was clipped by 0 bases and J by 1 base, with 7 bases between them. Per the germline V gene, CDR1 is GTSNPN and CDR2 is SVGIG (reference sequence). The CDR3 runs to 14 residues. This chain's CDR3 is CAWSVSGSNQPQHF. CDR3 bases: TGTGCCTGGAGTGTATCCGGGAGCAATCAGCCCCAGCATTTT. The full variable domain, rest sourced from reference TRBV30 and TRBJ1-5, is SQTIHQWPATLVQPVGSPLSLECTVEGTSNPNLYWYRQAAGRGLQLLFYSVGIGQISSEVPQNLSASRPQDRQFILSSKKLLLSDSGFYLCAWSVSGSNQPQHFGDGTRLSIL.

In its sample, this clone is medium-sized. The CDR3, as DNA: TGCGCCAGCAGCTGGACCGGGACAGGCGGCGACGAGCAGTACTTC. Translated, it gives CASSWTGTGGDEQYF. The chain combines TRBV5-1 with TRBJ2-7; TRBD1 matches at 8 bases. This CDR3 has 15 residues. V lost 3 bases to trimming and J lost 5 bases; unmatched junction nucleotides: 10. The germline V gene has CDR1 SGHRS and CDR2 YFSETQ.

V usage is TRBV19 and J usage is TRBJ2-6; 8 nucleotides match TRBD1. The junction had 12 bases not matched to a gene; V was cut back by 5 bases and J by 0 bases. The CDR3 is 19 residues long. The germline CDR1 and CDR2 sequences are LNHDA and SQIVND (reference sequence). CDR3 nucleotides: TGTGCCAGTAGTCCATACCCAGGGGGCTTTAGCTCTGGGGCCAACGTCCTGACTTTC. It encodes CASSPYPGGFSSGANVLTF. The full variable domain, completed using reference TRBV19 and TRBJ2-6, is DGGITQSPKYLFRKEGQNVTLSCEQNLNHDAMYWYRQDPGQGLRLIYYSQIVNDFQKGDIAEGYSVSREKKESFPLTVTSAQKNPTAFYLCASSPYPGGFSSGANVLTFGAGSRLTVL.

This clone has more than one count but fewer than ten. The chain's CDR3 is CASSDRDRGPSYEQYF. CDR3 bases: TGTGCCAGCAGCGACCGGGACAGGGGACCTTCCTACGAGCAGTACTTC. This chain joins TRBV7-9 and TRBJ2-7, with TRBD1 matching 10 bases. The V gene end was trimmed by 5 bases and the J gene end by 1 base; junction bases not matched to a gene: 8. Germline V lookup: CDR1 SEHNR, CDR2 FQNEAQ (reference sequence). The CDR3 is made up of 16 amino acids.

The rearrangement uses TRBV6-5 and TRBJ1-2; D call uncertain. Germline assignment: CDR1 MNHEY and CDR2 SVGAGI. The CDR3 consists of 15 residues. Trimming pared 0 bases from V and 2 bases from J, leaving 10 bases between. The CDR3 nucleotides are TGTGCCAGCAGTTACTCGTCCGGGGTAAACTATGGCTACACCTTC. Translated, it gives CASSYSSGVNYGYTF.

This clone was found a few times. The chain employs TRBV6-5 and TRBJ2-7; possibly TRBD1 for D (6 bases). The CDR3 loop spans 13 amino acids. Germline lookup yields CDR1 MNHEY and CDR2 SVGAGI. V shed 6 bases and J shed 7 bases, with 16 bases lying between them. The CDR3 loop reads CASRAGTRGEQYF. The CDR3 DNA sequence: TGTGCCAGCAGGGCCGGGACAAGGGGGGAGCAGTACTTC.

The chain carries TRBV5-8 and TRBJ1-1; D is unclear. With 5 bases removed from V and 1 base from J, the gap between germline ends came to 9 bases. The CDR3 spans 13 residues. From germline, CDR1 is SGHTS and CDR2 YDEGEE. The CDR3 region is CASSTDGNTEAFF. The CDR3 DNA sequence: TGTGCCAGCAGTACGGACGGGAACACTGAAGCTTTCTTT.

The sample holds a few counts of this clone. The chain has TRBV6-1 and TRBJ1-4; 7 bases line up with TRBD1. The CDR3 consists of 16 residues. The V and J ends lost 4 bases and 5 bases, in that order; junction bases with no gene match: 10. Germline loops: CDR1 MNHNS, CDR2 SASEGT. CDR3 bases: TGTGCCAGCAGTGCCTACAGGACAGGCCTAAATGAAAAACTGTTTTTT. The encoded protein is CASSAYRTGLNEKLFF.

This clone was recorded a few times. This rearrangement joins TRBV2 to TRBJ2-7; possibly TRBD1 for D (5 bases). The V end lost 6 bases, the J end lost 1 base, and 16 bases lay between the germline ends. CDR1 is SNHLY and CDR2 is FYNNEI in the germline V gene. This CDR3 contains 15 residues. For the CDR3, the DNA is TGTGCCAGCAGGGCTCTCGCAAAGGGGTCCTACGAGCAGTACTTC. Its protein product is CASRALAKGSYEQYF.

In this sample, this clone turned up a few times. This chain connects TRBV4-2 to TRBJ2-3, with unresolved D. The CDR3 is made up of 16 amino acids. Germline assignment: CDR1 LGHNA and CDR2 YNFKEQ. The V end lost 4 bases, the J end lost 0 bases, and 14 bases lay between the germline ends. CDR3 DNA sequence: TGTGCCAGCAGCCCCAGGCGCGGATCTAGCACAGATACGCAGTATTTT. Translation: CASSPRRGSSTDTQYF.

The chain uses TRBV10-3 and TRBJ1-5; D possibly corresponds to TRBD1 (6 bases). CDR1 is ENHRY and CDR2 is SYGVKD in the germline V gene. The CDR3 extends over 16 amino acids. Trimming pared 3 bases from V and 1 base from J, leaving 13 bases between. In nucleotides, the CDR3 is TGTGCCATCAGTGATCAAGGGGGAAGGAGCAATCAGCCCCAGCATTTT. It codes for CAISDQGGRSNQPQHF.

On this clone itself: This could be a read error, since a much larger clone is one nucleotide away. The same CDR3 arises from other DNA sequences in this sample as well. The chain links TRBV18 to TRBJ1-1; 7 bases line up with TRBD1. Germline CDR1 reads KGHSH; CDR2 reads LQKENI. CDR3 length: 14 amino acids. The junction had 3 bases not matched to a gene; V was cut back by 3 bases and J by 2 bases. The CDR3 here is CASSPGQPNTEAFF. The CDR3 DNA reads TGTGCCAGCTCACCGGGACAGCCCAACACTGAAGCTTTCTTT.

This chain links TRBV20-1 with TRBJ2-7; 11 bases map to TRBD2. With 3 bases clipped from V and 3 bases from J, the junction kept 7 bases outside the gene matches. The CDR3 runs to 15 residues. Germline V gene sequence: CDR1 DFQATT, CDR2 SNEGSKA (reference sequence). The CDR3 is CSASMGSGGVYEQYF. Here the CDR3 DNA reads TGCAGTGCTAGTATGGGTAGCGGGGGGGTCTACGAGCAGTACTTC.

V gene TRBV7-2 combines with J gene TRBJ2-7; 8 nucleotides match TRBD2. This CDR3 is 16 amino acids long. Losses at the gene ends were 0 bases for V and 6 bases for J; bases not matched to a gene: 10. The germline CDR1 and CDR2 sequences are SGHTA and FQGNSA. The DNA for the CDR3 is TGTGCCAGCAGCTTAGCGCAGGTAGCGGGACCCCGCGAGCAGTACTTC. It codes for CASSLAQVAGPREQYF.

This chain joins TRBV12-5 and TRBJ1-3; D possibly corresponds to TRBD1 (5 bases). This CDR3 has 14 amino acids. The germline V and J ends were trimmed by 8 bases and 0 bases, with 11 bases remaining between them. Germline V gene sequence: CDR1 LGHNT, CDR2 FRNRAP. CDR3 sequence: CASSRGGSGNTIYF. Here the CDR3 DNA reads TGTGCTAGTTCGCGCGGGGGCTCTGGAAACACCATATATTTT.

In its sample, this clone ranks as medium-sized. The chain is built from TRBV15 and TRBJ1-1, with D possibly TRBD1 on 5 matching bases. This CDR3 region has 14 residues. Germline V gives CDR1 LNHNV, CDR2 YYDKDF (reference sequence). Trimming stripped 4 bases from V and 7 bases from J, with 16 bases between. The CDR3 loop reads CATSTGADSGEAFF. CDR3 DNA: TGTGCCACCAGCACCGGGGCCGATTCAGGTGAAGCTTTCTTT.

This rearrangement joins TRBV7-3 to TRBJ2-5; TRBD1 agrees at 8 bases. Germline CDR1 reads SGHTA; CDR2 reads FQGTGA. The CDR3 runs to 14 residues. The ends lost 5 bases at V and 5 bases at J; junction bases unmatched: 7. The CDR3, as DNA: TGTGCCAGCAGCCGCAGGGGGCTGGAGGAGACCCAGTACTTC. It specifies CASSRRGLEETQYF.